This T cell receptor (beta chain) is from a study of cytomegalovirus exposure and HLA in healthy donors. Overall study context: Approximately 85 million unique TCRs from HLA-typed donors were held in an early release of data.

Trimming left V 0 bases short and J 9 bases short, with 7 bases between. CDR3 length equals 12 residues. CDR1 SGHNT and CDR2 YYREEE come from the germline V gene (reference sequence). Turning to this clone: Its antigen is unidentified.

Study outcomes and limitations: It was about 150 TCR beta chains that were listed as cytomegalovirus-associated. In a later analysis, across HLA loci, associated TCR counts were highest for DRB1, lowest for HLA-C.

The PCR made use of 60 Vbeta and 13 Jbeta primers. The table came from immunoSEQ multiplex PCR; TCRdb's copy has only in-frame clones and leaves some out. This table holds under 200,000 clones, more than 75% found once. The sample was PBMCs. The rearrangement links TRBV5-4 to TRBJ1-5; D may be TRBD1 (5 bases). The sequence derives from a man between 35 and 55 years old in good health and CMV-seropositive. CDR3 DNA sequence: TGTGCCAGCAGCTTGGCCGGGGGGCCCCAGCATTTT. This gives the protein CASSLAGGPQHF.